One and the same sample provided the 5 T cell receptor beta chains below, sequenced in a study of blood T cell repertoires in COVID-19. Method: immunoSEQ multiplex PCR; TCRdb's copy keeps in-frame clones and lacks some. The table shows 180,000 or so clones, with around four fifths occurring only once. The sequencing sample was made of peripheral blood. These receptors were collected from a woman between 65 and 79 years old with COVID-19, enrolled during active disease.

The gene calls are TRBV11-2 and TRBJ1-4; 7 positions match TRBD1. The trim removed 10 bases at V and 8 bases at J, leaving 10 bases unmatched. CDR3 length: 13 residues. The germline CDR1 and CDR2 sequences are SGHAT and FQNNGV. This CDR3 is CATSGGIGEKLFF. In nucleotides, the CDR3 is TGTGCCACCTCAGGGGGGATAGGGGAAAAACTGTTTTTT. Full variable domain (remainder filled in from reference TRBV11-2 and TRBJ1-4): EAGVAQSPRYKIIEKRQSVAFWCNPISGHATLYWYQQILGQGPKLLIQFQNNGVVDDSQLPKDRFSAERLKGVDSTLKIQPAKLEDSAVYLCATSGGIGEKLFFGSGTQLSVL.

Turning to this clone: This same CDR3 is encoded by further DNA sequences in the sample. The chain has TRBV5-1 and TRBJ1-1; D is unclear. Trimming took 2 bases from V and 2 from J, leaving 7 bases between them. The CDR3 spans 13 residues. Germline CDR1 SGHRS, CDR2 YFSETQ. CDR3 sequence: CASSFSGNTEAFF. The CDR3 DNA follows: TGCGCCAGCAGCTTTTCGGGAAACACTGAAGCTTTCTTT.

This chain joins TRBV7-8 and TRBJ2-3; D is possibly TRBD1 (5 bases). The CDR3 runs 15 residues. V gave up 1 base and J gave up 0 bases, with 8 bases separating them. Germline-derived CDR1 and CDR2 are SGHVS and FQNEAQ. The CDR3 DNA sequence: TGTGCCAGCAGCTTAGACAGGTACAGCACAGATACGCAGTATTTT. Translating gives CASSLDRYSTDTQYF.

The gene calls are TRBV29-1 and TRBJ2-3, with TRBD2 matching over 10 bases. Germline V gives CDR1 SQVTM, CDR2 ANQGSEA. The CDR3 extends over 15 amino acids. The V segment lost 4 bases and the J segment 5 bases; nucleotides outside the gene matches: 9. The CDR3 DNA sequence: TGCAGCGTTGTGCCTAGCGGGAGCCCAGGAGATACGCAGTATTTT. Its protein is CSVVPSGSPGDTQYF.

The chain joins TRBV28 to TRBJ2-1; D possibly corresponds to TRBD1 (6 bases). The CDR3 has 19 amino acids. Trimming took off 6 bases at V and 0 bases at J, with 24 bases between the two ends. The germline V gene encodes CDR1 MDHEN and CDR2 SYDVKM. CDR3 in DNA: TGTGCCAGCAGCTATTACCCGATCCTCAGGGGCAGCTCCTACAATGAGCAGTTCTTC. Protein sequence: CASSYYPILRGSSYNEQFF.